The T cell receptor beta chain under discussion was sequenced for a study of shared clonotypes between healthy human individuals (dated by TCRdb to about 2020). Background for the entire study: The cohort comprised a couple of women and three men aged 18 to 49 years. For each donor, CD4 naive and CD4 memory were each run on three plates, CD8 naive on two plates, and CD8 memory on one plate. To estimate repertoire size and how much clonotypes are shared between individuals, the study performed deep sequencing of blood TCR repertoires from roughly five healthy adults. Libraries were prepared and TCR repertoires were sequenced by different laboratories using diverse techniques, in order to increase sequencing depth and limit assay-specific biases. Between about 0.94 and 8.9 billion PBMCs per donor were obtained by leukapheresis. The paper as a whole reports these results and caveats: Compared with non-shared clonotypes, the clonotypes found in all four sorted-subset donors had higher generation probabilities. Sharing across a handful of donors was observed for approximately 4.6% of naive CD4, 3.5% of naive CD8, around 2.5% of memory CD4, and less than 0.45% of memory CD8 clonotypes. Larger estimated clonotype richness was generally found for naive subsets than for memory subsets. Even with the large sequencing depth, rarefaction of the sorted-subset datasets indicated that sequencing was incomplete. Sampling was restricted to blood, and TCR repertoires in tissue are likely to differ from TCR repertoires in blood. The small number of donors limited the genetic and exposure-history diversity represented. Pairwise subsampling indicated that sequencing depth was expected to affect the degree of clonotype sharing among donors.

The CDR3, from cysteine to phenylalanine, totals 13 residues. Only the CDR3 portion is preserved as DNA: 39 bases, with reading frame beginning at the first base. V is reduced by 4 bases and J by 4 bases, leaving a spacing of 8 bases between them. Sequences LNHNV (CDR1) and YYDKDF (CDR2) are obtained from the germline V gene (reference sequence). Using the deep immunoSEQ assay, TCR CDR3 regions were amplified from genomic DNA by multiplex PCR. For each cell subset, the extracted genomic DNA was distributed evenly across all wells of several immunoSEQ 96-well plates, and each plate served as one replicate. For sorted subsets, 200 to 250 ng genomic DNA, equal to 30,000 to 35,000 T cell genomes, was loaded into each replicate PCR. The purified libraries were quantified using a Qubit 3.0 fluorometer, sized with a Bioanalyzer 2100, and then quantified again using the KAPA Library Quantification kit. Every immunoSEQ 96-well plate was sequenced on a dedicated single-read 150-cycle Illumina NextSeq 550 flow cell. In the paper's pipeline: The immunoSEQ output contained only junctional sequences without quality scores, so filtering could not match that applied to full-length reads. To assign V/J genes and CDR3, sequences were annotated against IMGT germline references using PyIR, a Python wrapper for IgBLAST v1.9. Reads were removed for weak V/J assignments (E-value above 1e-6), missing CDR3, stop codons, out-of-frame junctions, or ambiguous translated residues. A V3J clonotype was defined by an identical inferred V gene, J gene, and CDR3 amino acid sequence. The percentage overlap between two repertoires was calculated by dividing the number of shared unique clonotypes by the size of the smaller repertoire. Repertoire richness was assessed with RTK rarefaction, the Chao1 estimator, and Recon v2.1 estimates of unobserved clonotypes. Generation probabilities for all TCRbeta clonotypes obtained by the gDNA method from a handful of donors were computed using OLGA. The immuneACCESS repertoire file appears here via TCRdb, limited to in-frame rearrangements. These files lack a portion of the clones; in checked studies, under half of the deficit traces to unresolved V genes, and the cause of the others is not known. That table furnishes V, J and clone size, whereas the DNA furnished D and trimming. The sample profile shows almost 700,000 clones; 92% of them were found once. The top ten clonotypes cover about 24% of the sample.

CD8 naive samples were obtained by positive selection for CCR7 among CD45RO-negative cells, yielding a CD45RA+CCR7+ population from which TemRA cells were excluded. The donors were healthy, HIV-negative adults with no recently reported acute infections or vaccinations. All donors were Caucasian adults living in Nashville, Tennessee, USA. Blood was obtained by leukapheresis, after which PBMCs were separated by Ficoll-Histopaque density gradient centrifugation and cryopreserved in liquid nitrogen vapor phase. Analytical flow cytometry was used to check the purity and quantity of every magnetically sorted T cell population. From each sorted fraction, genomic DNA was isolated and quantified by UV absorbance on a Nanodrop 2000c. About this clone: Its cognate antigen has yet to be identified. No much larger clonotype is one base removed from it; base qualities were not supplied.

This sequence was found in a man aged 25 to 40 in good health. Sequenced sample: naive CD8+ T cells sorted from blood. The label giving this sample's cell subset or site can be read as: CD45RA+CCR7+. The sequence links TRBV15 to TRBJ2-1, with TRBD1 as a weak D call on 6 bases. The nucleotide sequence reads TGTGCCACCAGCATTAGGGGGTACAATGAGCAGTTCTTC. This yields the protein CATSIRGYNEQFF.